Listed below are T cell receptor beta chains from one sample, sequenced in a study of identical twins. MiXCR was run by TCRdb on the 5' RACE reads, yielding one entry per CDR3 protein. Of 1.5 million to 2 million distinct CDR3 sequences listed, 32% are singletons. Sequenced material: cord blood. The source of these receptors is a newborn girl in good health. Each CDR3 is given with its conserved first and last residue. The D gene is left open where the match is weak. Clone size appears in some rows only: once, few, many, or a class for an expanded clone.

j_call clone_size d_call v_call cdr3_aa cdr3_nt
TRBJ2-3 . TRBD2 TRBV27 CASSLSPPGVLAGGWADTQYF TGTGCCAGCAGTTTATCCCCCCCGGGTGTGCTAGCGGGAGGGTGGGCAGATACGCAGTATTTT
TRBJ1-2 few . TRBV24-1 CATSAGHYGYTF TGTGCCACCAGTGCCGGACACTATGGCTACACCTTC
TRBJ1-2 . TRBD1 TRBV6-1 CASSEMSGGWDGYTF TGTGCCAGCAGTGAAATGTCAGGGGGCTGGGATGGCTACACCTTC
TRBJ1-6 . TRBD1 TRBV12-3/TRBV12-4 CASARQGATYNSPLHF TGTGCCAGCGCGCGACAGGGGGCGACCTATAATTCACCCCTCCACTTT
TRBJ1-5 . . TRBV14 CASSRRERGPQHF TGTGCCAGCAGCCGGAGGGAAAGAGGGCCCCAGCATTTT
TRBJ1-1 . TRBD1 TRBV29-1 CSVEGRGTENTEAFF TGCAGCGTTGAAGGGCGCGGGACAGAGAACACTGAAGCTTTCTTT
TRBJ2-1 . TRBD2 TRBV20-1 CSVPGVAGGRYNEQFF TGCAGTGTCCCCGGGGTAGCGGGAGGGAGGTACAATGAGCAGTTCTTC
TRBJ1-1 . . TRBV20-1 CSASVTPTMNTEAFF TGCAGTGCTAGTGTCACACCAACTATGAACACTGAAGCTTTCTTT
TRBJ2-1 . . TRBV7-9 CASSIRGGIIYNEQFF TGTGCCAGCAGCATCCGGGGAGGAATCATCTACAATGAGCAGTTCTTC
TRBJ2-7 once . TRBV20-1 CSARDGIGDVYEQYF TGCAGTGCTAGAGATGGAATAGGGGATGTGTACGAGCAGTACTTC
TRBJ1-5 once . TRBV20-1 CSARVRTASNQPQHF TGCAGTGCTAGAGTCAGGACAGCTAGCAATCAGCCCCAGCATTTT
TRBJ2-1 . . TRBV6-6 CASSYNGGSYNEQFF TGTGCCAGCAGTTACAATGGGGGCTCCTACAATGAGCAGTTCTTC
TRBJ2-7 few . TRBV2 CASSEISSYEQYF TGTGCCAGCAGTGAAATTAGCTCCTACGAGCAGTACTTC
TRBJ2-5 . . TRBV20-1 CSARGNLGRGSETQYF TGCAGTGCTAGAGGGAACCTTGGCCGGGGGTCGGAGACCCAGTACTTC
TRBJ1-1 . . TRBV2 CASSGLTGAGFAEAFF TGTGCCAGCAGTGGGTTGACAGGTGCGGGGTTCGCTGAAGCTTTCTTT
TRBJ2-2 . . TRBV13 CASSLEGPVKKGNTGELFF TGTGCCAGCAGCTTAGAAGGCCCGGTGAAAAAGGGGAACACCGGGGAGCTGTTTTTT
TRBJ2-4 . TRBD1 TRBV5-1 CASLYPPYRGSKNIQYF TGCGCCAGCCTCTATCCCCCTTACAGGGGTTCCAAAAACATTCAGTACTTC
TRBJ2-4 . TRBD2 TRBV5-1 CASSLGGGDKNIQYF TGCGCCAGCAGCTTGGGCGGGGGAGACAAAAACATTCAGTACTTC
TRBJ2-5 . TRBD1 TRBV20-1 CSASWTGGNEQYF TGCAGTGCTAGTTGGACAGGAGGCAATGAGCAGTACTTC
TRBJ1-3 . TRBD1 TRBV20-1 CSASDREGAGNTIYF TGCAGTGCTTCGGACAGGGAAGGTGCTGGAAACACCATATATTTT
TRBJ2-3 . . TRBV5-1 CASSSYSLLDTQYF TGCGCCAGCAGCTCTTACTCCCTCTTGGATACGCAGTATTTT
TRBJ2-3 many TRBD2 TRBV10-2 CASSGPFTSGGSTDTQYF TGCGCCAGCAGTGGACCATTCACTAGCGGCGGGAGCACAGATACGCAGTATTTT
TRBJ1-4 . . TRBV9 CASSVGYSRTEKLFF TGTGCCAGCAGCGTAGGATACAGCCGGACTGAAAAACTGTTTTTT
TRBJ2-7 . . TRBV14 CASSQDMDRVEQYF TGTGCCAGCAGCCAAGATATGGACAGAGTTGAGCAGTACTTC
TRBJ1-2 few . TRBV12-3/TRBV12-4 CASTFTGVNYGYTF TGTGCCAGCACCTTCACGGGGGTTAACTATGGCTACACCTTC
TRBJ2-3 few TRBD2 TRBV28 CASSSYLAGGSTDTQYF TGTGCCAGCAGTTCCTACTTAGCGGGAGGGAGCACAGATACGCAGTATTTT
TRBJ1-5 . . TRBV21-1 CASSDQGTNQPQHF TGTGCCAGCAGCGACCAGGGTACCAATCAGCCCCAGCATTTT
TRBJ2-2 . . TRBV4-1 CASSQKRVGELFF TGCGCCAGCAGCCAAAAAAGGGTCGGGGAGCTGTTTTTT
TRBJ1-6 . TRBD1 TRBV28 CASSYQQGRNSPLHF TGTGCCAGCAGTTACCAACAGGGGAGGAATTCACCCCTCCACTTT
TRBJ2-1 few . TRBV12-3/TRBV12-4 CASSRPLDEQFF TGTGCCAGCAGTCGGCCCCTCGATGAGCAGTTCTTC
TRBJ2-7 few TRBD1 TRBV28 CASGITGGNYEQYF TGTGCCAGCGGGATTACAGGGGGCAACTACGAGCAGTACTTC
TRBJ1-5 . . TRBV7-2 CASSFTGTYSNQPQHF TGTGCCAGCAGCTTTACCGGGACATATAGCAATCAGCCCCAGCATTTT
TRBJ2-3 few TRBD1 TRBV5-1 CASSFSAGQGRTDTQYF TGCGCCAGCAGCTTTTCTGCCGGACAGGGTCGCACAGATACGCAGTATTTT
TRBJ1-1 . . TRBV20-1 CSAHHSAGNTEAFF TGCAGTGCGCACCACTCTGCGGGGAACACTGAAGCTTTCTTT
TRBJ2-1 . . TRBV3-1 CASSQDTVGYNEQFF TGTGCCAGCAGCCAAGATACGGTGGGATACAATGAGCAGTTCTTC
TRBJ2-3 . TRBD2 TRBV4-1 CASSYIPATSATQYF TGCGCCAGCAGCTACATTCCCGCGACTAGCGCCACGCAGTATTTT
TRBJ2-3 . . TRBV6-1 CASSEARQGTQYF TGTGCCAGCAGTGAAGCACGGCAGGGTACGCAGTATTTT
TRBJ2-5 . TRBD2 TRBV4-2 CASSQGLGTSGETQYF TGTGCCAGCAGCCAGGGGCTTGGGACTAGCGGAGAGACCCAGTACTTC
TRBJ2-3 . . TRBV20-1 CSARRAAASTDTQYF TGCAGTGCTAGGAGAGCAGCGGCTAGCACAGATACGCAGTATTTT
TRBJ2-1 . . TRBV4-1 CAGSRLLGNEQFF TGCGCCGGCAGCCGTCTCTTAGGCAATGAGCAGTTCTTC
TRBJ2-1 . . TRBV20-1 CSARRGNSYNEQFF TGCAGTGCTAGGAGGGGTAACTCCTACAATGAGCAGTTCTTC
TRBJ2-3 . . TRBV12-3/TRBV12-4 CASSLSVVGAADTQYF TGTGCCAGCAGTTTATCTGTGGTGGGAGCGGCAGATACGCAGTATTTT
TRBJ2-3 . . TRBV25-1 CASSRGGLASTDTQYF TGTGCCAGCAGTAGGGGGGGGCTAGCTAGCACAGATACGCAGTATTTT
TRBJ2-2 . . TRBV12-3/TRBV12-4 CASSVGGPHTGELFF TGTGCCAGCAGCGTGGGGGGGCCGCACACCGGGGAGCTGTTTTTT
TRBJ2-1 few . TRBV7-2 CASSLAMATRPSYNEQFF TGTGCCAGCAGCTTAGCAATGGCTACCAGACCCTCCTACAATGAGCAGTTCTTC
TRBJ1-2 many . TRBV29-1 CSVVGEYYGYTF TGCAGCGTTGTAGGGGAGTACTATGGCTACACCTTC
TRBJ2-7 many . TRBV27 CASSLTDHLSYEQYF TGTGCCAGCAGTTTAACGGACCATCTCTCCTACGAGCAGTACTTC